Sequencing of this T cell receptor beta chain was carried out in a study of blood T cell repertoires in COVID-19. At the level of the study: Acute and convalescent COVID-19 specimens originated in the United States, Italy and Spain. Sources were T cells, B-cell-depleted T cells, or PBMCs; the material itself was cDNA or gDNA.

Authors' data handling: Scientists estimated how many nucleated cells there were by amplifying reference gene primers. Only in-frame clones appear in the TCRdb table, and some are missing; sequencing was by immunoSEQ multiplex PCR. V and J calls and clone size come straight from that table; D and trimming were deduced from the DNA. The repertoire includes under 200,000 clones, around 87% of them detected once, and around 2.6% sits in the top ten. Unmatched junction bases numbered 5, after V lost 0 bases and J lost 0 bases. The CDR3 extends over 17 amino acids. Germline-derived CDR1 and CDR2 are SGHDT and YYEEEE.

The origin of this receptor is a middle-aged man with active or convalescent COVID-19. The V gene is TRBV5-6, the J gene TRBJ1-2; TRBD1 aligns across 10 bases. The source material was peripheral blood. The CDR3 DNA reads as TGTGCCAGCAGCTTGGCGGGACAGGGGATTGCTAACTATGGCTACACCTTC. It translates to CASSLAGQGIANYGYTF.